This passage covers 15 T cell receptor beta chains from one sample sequenced in a study of cytomegalovirus exposure and HLA in healthy donors. The PCR employed 60 Vbeta primers together with 13 Jbeta primers. Profiled with immunoSEQ multiplex PCR; TCRdb holds only in-frame clones, not every one. The sample contains some 150,000 clones, approximately 80% of which appear only once. The sample taken for sequencing was PBMCs. These receptors were obtained from a woman between 45 and 60 years old in good health and CMV-seronegative.

The genes are TRBV27 and TRBJ1-5, with D maybe TRBD1 (5 bases). The CDR3 loop spans 14 amino acids. V was shortened by 4 bases and J by 1 base, with 8 bases between the two germline ends. Germline V gene lookup returns CDR1 MNHEY and CDR2 SMNVEV (reference sequence). The CDR3: CASSSRGSNQPQHF. Written as DNA, the CDR3 is TGTGCCAGCAGTTCTCGGGGGAGCAATCAGCCCCAGCATTTT.

The chain combines TRBV5-4 with TRBJ2-7; TRBD1 might be the D (7 bases). The V gene's germline CDR1 is SGHNT and CDR2 YYREEE (reference sequence). The germline V and J ends were trimmed by 3 bases and 2 bases, with 18 bases remaining between them. The CDR3 runs to 16 residues. Here the CDR3 reads CASSSPSEGAPYEQYF. CDR3 bases: TGTGCCAGCAGCTCCCCTTCGGAGGGGGCCCCCTACGAGCAGTACTTC.

This clone was counted a few times. The chain joins TRBV28 to TRBJ1-1; the match to TRBD1 covers 7 bases. CDR3 length: 16 amino acids. V was pared by 6 bases and J by 4 bases, with 14 bases of the junction left unmatched. Germline V CDR1 and CDR2: MDHEN, SYDVKM. CDR3 loop: CASSYPTTGVGTEAFF. The CDR3 bases are TGTGCCAGCAGCTACCCGACCACAGGGGTGGGCACTGAAGCTTTCTTT.

The J gene is TRBJ1-3, the V gene TRBV4-1; 7 bases agree with TRBD1. V was pared by 1 base and J by 4 bases, with 7 bases of the junction left unmatched. The CDR3 contains 16 residues. The V gene's germline CDR1 is MGHRA and CDR2 YSYEKL. The CDR3 here is CASSQVRRQGGNTIYF. CDR3 nucleotides: TGCGCCAGCAGCCAAGTTCGGAGACAGGGAGGAAACACCATATATTTT.

CDR3 DNA sequence: TGTGCCATCAGTGAAAGCGGGACCTCCTACGAGCAGTACTTC. Protein sequence: CAISESGTSYEQYF. The gene calls are TRBV10-3 and TRBJ2-5, with 7 nucleotides matching TRBD2. The J call may be mistaken, given a closer DNA end match to TRBJ2-7. The CDR3 is 14 amino acids. CDR1 and CDR2 (germline): ENHRY, SYGVKD.

V is TRBV27 and J is TRBJ2-2, with 15 bases matching TRBD2. Germline V CDR1 and CDR2: MNHEY, SMNVEV (reference sequence). This CDR3 contains 18 residues. V lost 4 bases to trimming and J lost 9 bases; unmatched junction nucleotides: 12. CDR3 residues: CASSSTGTSGRTARELFF. The CDR3 DNA reads as TGTGCCAGCAGTTCTACCGGGACTAGCGGGAGGACGGCCCGGGAGCTGTTTTTT.

The chain has TRBV27 and TRBJ2-1, with 7 bases fitting TRBD2. With V trimmed by 1 base and J by 3 bases, 12 bases remained unmatched. The germline V gene encodes CDR1 MNHEY and CDR2 SMNVEV (reference sequence). The CDR3 runs 18 residues. The CDR3 sequence is CASSLFRGRAGDYNEQFF. The DNA of the CDR3 is TGTGCCAGCAGTTTATTTCGTGGGAGGGCAGGAGACTACAATGAGCAGTTCTTC.

The V and J genes are TRBV5-4 and TRBJ2-1; 8 bases fit TRBD2. Germline V CDR1 and CDR2: SGHNT, YYREEE (reference sequence). This CDR3 is built from 15 residues. V dropped 2 bases and J dropped 6; count of bases not matched to a gene: 7. This CDR3 reads CASSFRSGGSNEQFF. The DNA for the CDR3 is TGTGCCAGCAGCTTTAGAAGCGGGGGTAGCAATGAGCAGTTCTTC.

The V call is TRBV19, the J call TRBJ1-4, with a weak D call TRBD1 (6 bases). The CDR3 runs to 16 residues. V dropped 4 bases and J dropped 8 bases, with 20 bases sitting between them. Germline values: CDR1 LNHDA, CDR2 SQIVND (reference sequence). CDR3 loop: CASSTGTGKIGEKLFF. In DNA, the CDR3 is TGTGCCAGTAGTACCGGAACAGGGAAGATAGGGGAAAAACTGTTTTTT.

The rearrangement links TRBV2 to TRBJ1-2, with 7 bases that match TRBD1. CDR1 and CDR2 from the germline V gene are SNHLY and FYNNEI. Trimming took 3 bases from V and 1 from J; bases not matched to a gene: 8. CDR3 length: 16 amino acids. CDR3 region: CASSDKGSGGNYGYTF. As DNA, the CDR3 is TGTGCCAGCAGTGATAAAGGGTCAGGGGGTAACTATGGCTACACCTTC.

This clone was detected a few times. This chain uses TRBV13 with TRBJ2-5, with D tentatively TRBD2 (6 bases). V dropped 0 bases and J dropped 7 bases, with 21 bases sitting between them. The CDR3 has 17 amino acids. Germline V gene lookup returns CDR1 PRHDT and CDR2 FYEKMQ (reference sequence). CDR3 sequence reads: CASSLGGGTTGRGTQYF. The CDR3 coding sequence is TGTGCCAGCAGCTTAGGGGGGGGTACTACTGGAAGGGGGACCCAGTACTTC.

The rearrangement joins TRBV21-1 to TRBJ1-2; whether TRBD1, the table's D call, matches the DNA was not checked. TRBV21-1 is assigned pseudogene status. The CDR3 contains 15 residues. In DNA form, the CDR3 reads TGTGCCAGCAGCAAAGCGCAGCAGGGCCCGTATGGCTACACCTTC. This codes for CASSKAQQGPYGYTF.

This chain links TRBV10-3 with TRBJ1-6, with TRBD1 identical over 7 bases. The CDR3 runs to 13 residues. The junction had 3 bases not matched to a gene; V was cut back by 6 bases and J by 7 bases. The germline gives CDR1 ENHRY, CDR2 SYGVKD. CDR3 nucleotides: TGTGCCATCAGAACAGGGGTCAATTCACCCCTCCACTTT. It yields the protein CAIRTGVNSPLHF.

This chain joins TRBV5-4 and TRBJ1-2; D ambiguous. The CDR3 extends over 15 amino acids. Germline assignment: CDR1 SGHNT and CDR2 YYREEE (reference sequence). V lost 0 bases, J lost 3 bases, and 12 bases lay in between. The CDR3 protein is CASSLERGRDYGYTF. In nucleotides, the CDR3 is TGTGCCAGCAGCTTGGAACGGGGTCGTGACTATGGCTACACCTTC. Filled out from reference TRBV5-4 and TRBJ1-2, the complete variable domain reads ETGVTQSPTHLIKTRGQQVTLRCSSQSGHNTVSWYQQALGQGPQFIFQYYREEENGRGNFPPRFSGLQFPNYSSELNVNALELDDSALYLCASSLERGRDYGYTFGSGTRLTVV.

V and J are TRBV30 and TRBJ2-1; D uncertain. Between the trimmed V and J ends, which lost 2 bases and 0 bases, there was a span of 17 bases. The CDR3 spans 17 residues. Germline loops: CDR1 GTSNPN, CDR2 SVGIG (reference sequence). The CDR3 DNA sequence: TGTGCCTGGAGTCATTCATTGGTGACGGGCTCCTACAATGAGCAGTTCTTC. It specifies CAWSHSLVTGSYNEQFF. Combining the CDR3 with reference TRBV30 and TRBJ2-1 gives the whole variable domain SQTIHQWPATLVQPVGSPLSLECTVEGTSNPNLYWYRQAAGRGLQLLFYSVGIGQISSEVPQNLSASRPQDRQFILSSKKLLLSDSGFYLCAWSHSLVTGSYNEQFFGPGTRLTVL.